The next 25 T cell receptor beta chains were all read from a single sample in a study of cytomegalovirus exposure and HLA in healthy donors. Primers: 60 Vbeta forward and 13 Jbeta reverse. Using immunoSEQ multiplex PCR, the repertoire was profiled, and TCRdb retains in-frame clones only, with some absent. This sample carries some 100,000 clones, 65% to 80% of them seen once, and the ten largest clones take approximately 11%. The specimen sequenced was PBMCs. All receptors derive from a man between 35 and 55 years old in good health and CMV-seropositive.

The rearrangement links TRBV27 to TRBJ2-7, with 8 bases lining up with TRBD1. CDR1 is MNHEY and CDR2 is SMNVEV in the germline V gene (reference sequence). With 2 bases clipped from V and 7 bases from J, the junction kept 10 bases outside the gene matches. The CDR3 sequence is 15 residues long. CDR3 sequence: CASSLMGTGRWEQYF. The CDR3 bases are TGTGCCAGCAGTTTAATGGGGACAGGCAGGTGGGAGCAGTACTTC.

The chain recombines TRBV4-1 with TRBJ2-3, with 8 bases lining up with TRBD2. The CDR3 covers 16 residues. The J segment lost 5 bases and the V segment lost 1 base, leaving 8 bases of the junction unmatched. Per the germline V gene, CDR1 is MGHRA and CDR2 is YSYEKL. The DNA for the CDR3 is TGCGCCAGCAGCCAAGGGATCCTAGCGGGCGTAGATACGCAGTATTTT. Its translation is CASSQGILAGVDTQYF.

In its sample, this clone was seen a few times. J is TRBJ2-1 and V is TRBV5-1; a possible D gene is TRBD2 (6 bases). The CDR3 totals 15 residues. The V gene lost 2 bases and the J gene lost 5 bases, with 14 bases spanning the gap. Looked up from germline, CDR1 is SGHRS and CDR2 is YFSETQ. CDR3 sequence reads: CASSLQTRGDNEQFF. The CDR3 nucleotides are TGCGCCAGCAGCTTACAGACTAGGGGTGACAATGAGCAGTTCTTC.

The chain recombines TRBV6-1 with TRBJ2-7, with TRBD1 matching over 10 bases. The CDR3 has 15 amino acids. The V segment lost 6 bases and the J segment 3 bases; nucleotides outside the gene matches: 8. Germline-derived CDR1 and CDR2 are MNHNS and SASEGT. Written as DNA, the CDR3 is TGTGCCAGCAGCAGAAGACAGGGGGCAAACTACGAGCAGTACTTC. Translated: CASSRRQGANYEQYF.

This clone occurred a few times. The J gene is TRBJ1-2, the V gene TRBV10-3; 9 bases align to TRBD1. Germline V lookup: CDR1 ENHRY, CDR2 SYGVKD. Losses at the gene ends were 0 bases for V and 8 bases for J; bases not matched to a gene: 4. The CDR3 is 14 residues long. The DNA of the CDR3 is TGTGCCATCAGTGAGTCGGGACAGGGATCCGGCTACACCTTC. It is translated as CAISESGQGSGYTF.

This chain connects TRBV7-9 to TRBJ1-1; D call uncertain. In germline, CDR1 is SEHNR, CDR2 FQNEAQ (reference sequence). CDR3 length equals 13 residues. V was shortened by 1 base and J by 4 bases, with 7 bases between the two germline ends. DNA of the CDR3: TGTGCCAGCAGCTTAGTTGACATCACTGAAGCTTTCTTT. Translating gives CASSLVDITEAFF.

The J gene is TRBJ1-5, the V gene TRBV10-1; TRBD1 agrees at 7 bases. With V trimmed by 8 bases and J by 7 bases, 5 bases remained unmatched. In germline, CDR1 is WNHNN, CDR2 SYGVQD (reference sequence). This CDR3 is built from 12 residues. The CDR3 spells CASGTVEQPQHF. In DNA, the CDR3 is TGCGCCAGCGGGACAGTCGAACAGCCCCAGCATTTT.

This clone appeared a single time. The chain has TRBV7-9 and TRBJ2-7; weak D call: TRBD1 (6 bases). Trimming stripped 1 base from V and 0 bases from J, with 10 bases between. CDR3 size: 15 residues. The germline V gene encodes CDR1 SEHNR and CDR2 FQNEAQ (reference sequence). CDR3 amino acids: CASSLGDISSYEQYF. The DNA of the CDR3 is TGTGCCAGCAGCTTAGGGGACATTAGCTCCTACGAGCAGTACTTC.

This clone turned up a few times. V gene TRBV6-1 combines with J gene TRBJ1-4; D is perhaps TRBD1 (6 bases). CDR3 length: 14 amino acids. CDR1 and CDR2 from the germline V gene are MNHNS and SASEGT. V lost 6 bases and J 1 base, leaving 9 bases between the germline ends. CDR3 coding DNA: TGTGCCAGCAGACAGGGCAGAACTAATGAAAAACTGTTTTTT. Translating gives CASRQGRTNEKLFF.

The CDR3 sequence: CASSQDWTPGRWGYTF. DNA for the CDR3: TGCGCCAGCAGCCAAGATTGGACACCAGGTCGGTGGGGCTACACCTTC. The genes are TRBV4-3 and TRBJ1-2; weak D call: TRBD1 (5 bases). The germline V and J ends were trimmed by 0 bases and 8 bases, with 19 bases remaining between them. CDR3 length: 16 amino acids. Per the germline V gene, CDR1 is LGHNA and CDR2 is YSLEER.

The J gene is TRBJ2-1, the V gene TRBV7-9, with D possibly being TRBD2 (7 bases). Per germline, CDR1 SEHNR and CDR2 FQNEAQ (reference sequence). The CDR3 runs 14 residues. With 2 bases removed from V and 7 bases from J, the gap between germline ends came to 12 bases. CDR3 sequence (DNA): TGTGCCAGCAGCTTATTGGGGGGGGCGAATGAGCAGTTCTTC. It encodes CASSLLGGANEQFF.

The V gene is TRBV2, the J gene TRBJ2-1, with 7 bases aligning to TRBD2. Germline CDR1 reads SNHLY; CDR2 reads FYNNEI. Germline trimming cut 11 bases from V and 5 bases from J; bases unmatched to any gene: 15. This CDR3 region has 15 residues. The CDR3 nucleotides read TGTGCCGGGGGGGGGAGCGACCTAAGGGACAATGAGCAGTTCTTC. Encoded protein: CAGGGSDLRDNEQFF.

This chain links TRBV30 with TRBJ2-3; 7 positions match TRBD2. The ends lost 3 bases at V and 4 bases at J; junction bases unmatched: 4. Germline values: CDR1 GTSNPN, CDR2 SVGIG (reference sequence). The CDR3 is made up of 13 amino acids. Here the CDR3 DNA reads TGTGCCTGGAGGCGGACTAGGGCAGATACGCAGTATTTT. Translating gives CAWRRTRADTQYF.

The CDR3 coding sequence is TGTGCCAGCAGCTCCTCCGGGACTAGCGGGCCGTACCAAGAGACCCAGTACTTC. It yields the protein CASSSSGTSGPYQETQYF. The chain combines TRBV5-6 with TRBJ2-5, with 12 bases matching TRBD2. This CDR3 is built from 18 residues. Looked up from germline, CDR1 is SGHDT and CDR2 is YYEEEE. The J segment lost 0 bases and the V segment lost 3 bases, leaving 9 bases of the junction unmatched.

The V call is TRBV2, the J call TRBJ2-4; 7 bases are shared with TRBD1. This CDR3 is built from 14 residues. V gave up 4 bases and J gave up 1 base; unmatched junction bases: 1. Germline-derived CDR1 and CDR2 are SNHLY and FYNNEI. The CDR3 DNA sequence: TGTGCCAGCAGTGCACAGGGGGCCAAAAACATTCAGTACTTC. Its protein product is CASSAQGAKNIQYF. Combining the CDR3 with reference TRBV2 and TRBJ2-4 gives the whole variable domain EPEVTQTPSHQVTQMGQEVILRCVPISNHLYFYWYRQILGQKVEFLVSFYNNEISEKSEIFDDQFSVERPDGSNFTLKIRSTKLEDSAMYFCASSAQGAKNIQYFGAGTRLSVL.

The V gene is TRBV7-9, the J gene TRBJ1-3; a possible D gene is TRBD1 (6 bases). The germline CDR1 and CDR2 sequences are SEHNR and FQNEAQ (reference sequence). The length of the CDR3 is 16 residues. The V gene lost 3 bases and the J gene lost 3 bases, with 15 bases spanning the gap. CDR3 DNA sequence: TGTGCCAGCAGCTTGCTGGGGGCTGTCCGTGGAAACACCATATATTTT. Protein product: CASSLLGAVRGNTIYF.

V gene TRBV29-1 combines with J gene TRBJ2-1; 7 bases fit TRBD2. The CDR3 has 16 amino acids. In germline, CDR1 is SQVTM, CDR2 ANQGSEA. V shed 0 bases and J 1 base; nucleotides not matched to a gene: 6. The CDR3 DNA reads as TGCAGCGTTGAAGATTCAACGGGGGGATCCTACAATGAGCAGTTCTTC. Translating gives CSVEDSTGGSYNEQFF.

The CDR3 here is CASSLSGTGSQPQHF. The CDR3 DNA is TGTGCCAGCAGCCTCTCCGGGACAGGGAGTCAGCCCCAGCATTTT. The chain carries TRBV7-2 and TRBJ1-5; 9 bases are a match to TRBD1. In germline, CDR1 is SGHTA, CDR2 FQGNSA. The CDR3 sequence is 15 residues long. The V gene end was trimmed by 5 bases and the J gene end by 6 bases; junction bases not matched to a gene: 8.

The chain links TRBV28 to TRBJ2-5, with D tentatively TRBD2 (5 bases). Germline CDR1 MDHEN, CDR2 SYDVKM. CDR3 length: 14 amino acids. The V gene lost 6 bases and the J gene lost 4 bases, with 15 bases spanning the gap. This chain's CDR3 is CASSRSRGAETQYF. CDR3 DNA: TGTGCCAGCAGCCGCAGCCGGGGTGCAGAGACCCAGTACTTC.

The DNA for the CDR3 is TGCGCCAGCAGCCAGGCCGGGACTAGCGGGGGGGATGTTTATTTT. It is translated as CASSQAGTSGGDVYF. This chain uses TRBV4-1 with TRBJ2-3; TRBD2 matches at 16 bases. CDR3 length equals 15 residues. The J segment lost 15 bases and the V segment lost 3 bases, leaving 9 bases of the junction unmatched. Per the germline V gene, CDR1 is MGHRA and CDR2 is YSYEKL.

This chain uses TRBV9 with TRBJ2-3; tentative D call: TRBD2 (7 bases). The CDR3 totals 16 residues. Germline V gene data show CDR1 as SGDLS and CDR2 as YYNGEE. V lost 2 bases and J 2 bases, leaving 15 bases between the germline ends. CDR3 amino acids: CASSVGPGGLTDTQYF. For the CDR3, the DNA is TGTGCCAGCAGCGTGGGTCCGGGGGGCCTCACAGATACGCAGTATTTT.

The chain has TRBV29-1 and TRBJ2-5; 7 bases match TRBD2. Germline lookup yields CDR1 SQVTM and CDR2 ANQGSEA. The V and J ends lost 0 bases and 6 bases, in that order; junction bases with no gene match: 10. The CDR3 runs 15 residues. CDR3 nucleotides: TGCAGCGTTGAAGATCCACGGACTAGTTATCAGACCCAGTACTTC. This gives the protein CSVEDPRTSYQTQYF.

The V and J genes are TRBV7-9 and TRBJ2-7; 7 positions match TRBD2. V shed 3 bases, J shed 2 bases, and the junction held 10 bases outside the gene matches. Germline V gene data show CDR1 as SEHNR and CDR2 as FQNEAQ (reference sequence). This CDR3 comprises 16 residues. CDR3 in DNA: TGTGCCAGCAGCTTCCCAGGCGGGGGTGAGCCCTACGAGCAGTACTTC. Translating gives CASSFPGGGEPYEQYF.

The chain joins TRBV5-1 to TRBJ2-6; 9 nucleotides match TRBD1. This CDR3 spans 17 amino acids. V trimming: 3 bases; J trimming: 4 bases; junction bases outside the gene matches: 8. In germline, CDR1 is SGHRS, CDR2 YFSETQ. The CDR3 here is CASSSGQGLGGANVLTF. DNA of the CDR3: TGCGCCAGCAGCTCGGGACAGGGTCTTGGCGGGGCCAACGTCCTGACTTTC.

V and J are TRBV9 and TRBJ2-5; D may be TRBD2 (6 bases). CDR3 length: 17 residues. Germline loops: CDR1 SGDLS, CDR2 YYNGEE. V was cut by 0 bases and J by 2 bases, with 17 bases left in between. As DNA, the CDR3 is TGTGCCAGCAGCGTAGGCCTGCCGGCTAGCGCACAAGAGACCCAGTACTTC. It encodes CASSVGLPASAQETQYF.